This TCR beta chain was profiled in a study of shared clonotypes between healthy human individuals. Study context: A couple of women and a few men aged 18 to 49 made up the donors.

From germline, CDR1 is MGHDK and CDR2 SYGVNS. The CDR3 covers 18 residues. J gave up 5 bases and V 0 bases, and 4 bases lay outside the gene matches. On this clone itself: Its matching antigen is unknown.

Overall study findings and caveats: What limited the represented genetic and exposure-history diversity was the small number of donors.

The protocol was immunoSEQ multiplex PCR, while the TCRdb copy is restricted to in-frame clones and leaves out a portion. This table has 2 million to 3 million clones, approximately 90% appearing once. The V call is TRBV25-1, the J call TRBJ2-1; TRBD2 matches at 16 bases. The source is a young man in good health. Sequenced input: naive CD4+ T cells sorted from blood. As for subset: CD45RA+ positively selected. CDR3 sequence: CASSEYGTSGRANNEQFF. DNA for the CDR3: TGTGCCAGCAGTGAATATGGGACTAGCGGGAGGGCAAACAATGAGCAGTTCTTC.